This T cell receptor (beta chain) originates from a study of naive and memory T cell subsets (dated by TCRdb to the late 2010s). Turning to the overall study: The study applied an open-source, UMI-based TCR alpha and beta sequencing pipeline to sorted naive and memory peripheral blood T cell subsets. RNA was DNase-treated and reverse transcribed with TCR constant-region primers, mostly using SuperScript III. The functional CMV T cell responses agreed completely with IgG serology results. Overall results and qualifications from the work: The abundance of TCRs followed a power law with an exponent that differed between naive and memory subsets yet stayed consistent across the three individuals. After error correction, only a single occurrence was seen for over 95% of naive TCR sequences, so much steeper abundance distributions were produced than in memory subsets. No ground truth was available to validate the repertoire findings for the naive and memory subsets. RNA-based TCR counts may be affected by expression changes linked to T cell activation and differentiation. Gini index rose and Shannon and inverse Simpson diversity fell from naive through CM, EM and EMRA in both CD4 and CD8 cells. Clonotypes were defined as single alpha or beta chain sequences, not paired alpha/beta receptors.

The germline V gene (reference sequence) provides CDR1 DFQATT and CDR2 SNEGSKA. V ends up 3 bases short and J 6 bases short, with an unmatched junction base count of 8. The CDR3 starts with the cysteine, ends with the phenylalanine, and has 15 residues. Kept here is only the CDR3 DNA, which spans 45 bases and is read in frame from base 1. From the second PCR step onward, the TCR alpha chain libraries and the TCR beta chain libraries were amplified separately. The CMV status of each donor was determined by measuring IFNgamma production from CD4+ T cells after fresh PBMCs had been stimulated overnight with CMV viral lysate. CD4 T cells were positively selected with Miltenyi beads, followed by positive selection of CD8 T cells from the CD4-negative fraction. Cells stained for CD3, CD4, CD8, CD45RA, CD27 and a live/dead dye were sorted on a BD Aria II into four subsets by CD45RA and CD27. Blood was obtained from three healthy volunteers, and the blood from each volunteer was fractionated into CD4 and CD8 T cells and subsequently into four differentiation subsets. Approximately 0.13 L of peripheral blood was drawn per donor, and PBMC were isolated by Ficoll-Paque PLUS density-gradient centrifugation. Sorted cells were lysed in RLT buffer, and RNA was extracted with a Qiagen RNeasy kit and stored at -80°C.

Library method: UMI-ligation and nested PCR. An equimolar mix of two oligonucleotides covering both TRBC1 and TRBC2 was used as the beta constant-region primer. A single-stranded oligonucleotide containing the SP2 primer and a 12-nucleotide UMI was joined to the 3' end of the cDNA by T4 RNA ligase 1. The ligated cDNA went through four rounds of PCR with nested alpha and beta constant-region primers together with the SP2 primer. The ligation reaction was incubated at 16°C for roughly 19-24 hours. PCR2 was typically performed as a SYBR Green qPCR and was stopped at a predetermined threshold so that over-amplification was prevented. Every purification after the first one was done using Agencourt AMPure XP magnetic beads. Libraries were quantified by Qubit and checked on a TapeStation, with a main peak expected near 650 bp. Pooled libraries were sequenced on an Illumina MiSeq with v2 2x251 paired-end kits, typically giving roughly 0.9-2.1 million reads per sample. Each sample was pooled at about 4 nM, and roughly 4.5-7% PhiX was included to help cluster recognition. As for the original processing: Using tag matching that tolerated one base-pair mismatch, Decombinator assigned V and J genes to FASTQ reads that had been processed by Demultiplexor. UMIs were used by Collapsinator to correct both sequencing errors and frequency errors arising from PCR heterogeneity. CDR3Translator translated TCRs and extracted CDR3s from the conserved cysteine to the FGXG phenylalanine, flagging non-productive sequences. Gini, Shannon entropy and inverse Simpson indices were calculated on repertoires subsampled to equal numbers of UMI-defined TCRs. Clonotype abundance distributions were fitted to a power law by maximum likelihood within the linear range. Similar UMI counts, unique TCR numbers and clonal distributions were obtained with the pipeline and with MIGEC on one naive CD8 sample. Repertoires were searched for about 7,300 CMV-associated CDR3 sequences compiled from VDJdb and a published dataset. The public reads were reprocessed in TCRdb via fastp at Q25 and MiXCR, keeping in-frame beta chains. Rows are unified per CDR3 protein, each entry keeping the most common DNA and genes. TCRdb's processing, not the authors' own work, is the source of the V and J calls. In this sample the table shows over 75,000 distinct CDR3 sequences, about an eighth of which occur a single time. 0.75% to 1% of the sample lies in the top ten.

About this clonotype itself: The antigen it recognizes is unknown. Per-base qualities were not stored, and no clone one base away is much larger.

The source is a human donor in good health. Sequenced input: central memory CD4+ T cells from blood. The cell subset or site label here, explained by the study, means: central memory, CD45RA- CD27+. The chain uses TRBV20-1 and TRBJ1-4; the central 9 bases match TRBD1. CDR3 reads: CSARDLTGGDEKLFF. The DNA reads as follows: TGCAGTGCTAGGGACCTGACAGGGGGGGATGAAAAACTGTTTTTT.